This T cell receptor beta chain stems from a study of T cell responses to AZD1222 COVID-19 vaccine (dated by TCRdb to about 2021). About the study as a whole: AZD1222 recipients given second doses at about 4 weeks or at about 12 weeks were pooled, since spike-specific TCR depth and breadth were not found to differ between the two schedules. A total of 233 trial participants underwent TCR sequencing, of whom some 200 had received two doses of AZD1222 and about 25 had received two doses of the MenACWY control vaccine. Trial participants were enrolled by age into 18-55, 56-69 and 70-plus year subgroups, with 148, 28 and 57 TCR-sequenced participants respectively.

Paper-wide results and their limitations: Participants were mostly white British and included more females than males, and it was suggested by the authors that clonal diversity may have been underestimated. Only 5 to 7 AZD1222 recipients were SARS-CoV-2 seropositive at baseline, limiting conclusions about previously exposed vaccinees. The 56-69-year group was small, and its depth increase did not reach significance, likely because of low power. Because no day 14 peak-response samples were available, repertoires were characterized only after the peak T cell response. CD4 TCRs associated with the vaccine covered the entire spike protein, and the dominant responses were in regions 160-218 and 743-854. A significant rise in spike-specific TCR breadth and depth was observed after two AZD1222 doses relative to day 0 and relative to MenACWY recipients. Epitopes outside the regions mutated in the B.1.351 and B.1.1.7 variants were reportedly recognized by nearly half of the unique spike-specific TCRs.

Reading from cysteine to phenylalanine, the CDR3 counts 13 amino acids. CDR3 DNA is the only sequence kept; it has 39 bases, read in frame from the first base. Relative to germline, V is 2 bases shorter and J is 4 bases shorter, with 6 bases between their ends. According to the germline V gene (reference sequence), CDR1 reads LNHDA and CDR2 reads SQIVND. Worth noting for this clone: What this receptor recognizes is not known. No base qualities exist here, and no much larger clone lies one base off it.

Per the publication, the time point label means: baseline before first vaccination. Vaccinee samples were obtained from the UK trials COV001 and COV002, which included a single-blind randomized controlled phase 2/3 trial of AZD1222 (ChAdOx1 nCoV-19) in healthy adults. For TCRbeta chain sequencing, PBMC samples from trial participants were taken at day 0 and at day 28 after the second dose. The CDR3 regions of human TCRbeta chains were analyzed by immunosequencing. On the authors' methods: Repertoire TCRs were checked for matches against a reference library of SARS-CoV-2-specific TCRs that had been generated using the MIRA antigen-specificity platform. Breadth was defined as the fraction of unique TCRs that were SARS-CoV-2-associated. Depth was defined as the fraction of total T cells that were SARS-CoV-2-associated. Using the MIRA data, each spike-specific TCR was assigned both to the spike region to which the TCR was reactive and to a CD4 or CD8 class. Log10-transformed breadth and depth values were compared by one-way ANOVA with Sidak's multiple comparisons tests. TCRdb re-hosts the immuneACCESS table, in-frame sequences only. Its copies lack some clones; in the studies checked, an unresolved V gene accounts for under half of them, and the cause for the rest is not known. V, J and clone size reflect that table, while D and trimming were determined from the DNA. Across this sample there are tens of thousands of clones, with around 87% seen only once. The ten largest clones add up to over 7.5% of the sample.

The chain joins TRBV19 to TRBJ1-5, with no D gene named confidently. This clonotype was sampled from an adult in good health. This specimen consisted of peripheral blood, obtained on day 0 of AZD1222 vaccination. The nucleotides are TGTGCCAGTAGTATATCGCTGAATCAGCCCCAGCATTTT. Its translation reads: CASSISLNQPQHF.